Each of the 31 T cell receptor beta chains below was sequenced from the same sample in a study of tumor and adjacent non-tumor tissue in lung cancer. No cell sorting was done before RNA was extracted from the tissue. TCRbeta libraries were built with three rounds of nested PCR, modified from ARM-PCR. MiXCR, run by TCRdb on the multiplex PCR reads, gives a single entry per CDR3 protein. The data hold approximately 71,000 distinct CDR3 sequences, with roughly 60% observed a single time. The sequenced sample consisted of lung tumor tissue. Every receptor here comes from a man in his forties or fifties with non-small cell lung cancer.

This clonotype came up many times. This chain uses TRBV6-2 or TRBV6-3 with TRBJ1-5; D not certain. The CDR3 totals 12 residues. Germline CDR1 and CDR2: MNHEY and SVGEGT. Trimming took 7 bases from V and 9 from J, leaving 13 bases between them. The CDR3 is CASKTPDRPQHF. In DNA form, the CDR3 reads TGTGCCAGCAAAACCCCGGATCGGCCCCAGCATTTT.

The count of this clonotype is one. The chain is built from TRBV11-2 and TRBJ2-4; 7 bases are a match to TRBD1. V dropped 4 bases and J dropped 6; count of bases not matched to a gene: 3. The CDR3 covers 13 residues. The germline CDR1 and CDR2 sequences are SGHAT and FQNNGV. This chain's CDR3 is CASSSDRTNIQYF. The CDR3 nucleotides read TGTGCCAGCAGCTCGGACAGGACAAACATTCAGTACTTC.

This clonotype was detected once. V gene TRBV6-5 combines with J gene TRBJ1-6; D gene ambiguous. The V gene's germline CDR1 is MNHEY and CDR2 SVGAGI. V lost 8 bases to trimming and J lost 6 bases, with 17 bases between them. The CDR3 spans 15 residues. CDR3 region: CASAPVTRVNSPLHF. The CDR3 coding sequence is TGTGCCAGCGCTCCTGTGACTAGGGTTAATTCACCCCTCCACTTT.

In the case of this clonotype: A read error is likely, as this CDR3 ends without the conserved phenylalanine or tryptophan. The chain joins TRBV11-2 to TRBJ2-3, with 7 nucleotides matching TRBD1. Germline loops: CDR1 SGHAT, CDR2 FQNNGV. The CDR3 loop spans 15 amino acids. The CDR3 DNA follows: TGTGCCAGCAGCTTAGTGAGGGGGCAGGCAGATGCGCAGTATTAT. Protein: CASSLVRGQADAQYY.

As to this clonotype: This likely comes from a read error, as the CDR3 has no conserved phenylalanine or tryptophan at its end. It is unclear where the CDR3 begins or ends on the DNA, so no DNA is shown, and the CDR3 is as TCRdb lists it. The J gene is TRBJ2-1, the V gene TRBV12-3 or TRBV12-4. Counting both end residues, the CDR3 totals 15 amino acids. The chain's CDR3 is CASTVSGSSYNERFS.

This clonotype has more than one count but fewer than ten. A much larger clonotype is one base distant, so this may be a read error. The rearrangement links TRBV7-9 to TRBJ1-4; maybe TRBD1 (5 bases). Germline CDR1 is SEHNR and CDR2 is FQNEAQ (reference sequence). The CDR3 is 13 amino acids. The CDR3 nucleotides read TGTGCCAACAGCTTAGAGTCCAGGGCCCAACTGTTTTTT. Its translation: CANSLESRAQLFF. The full variable domain, its missing parts supplied by reference TRBV7-9 and TRBJ1-4, is DTGVSQNPRHKITKRGQNVTFRCDPISEHNRLYWYRQTLGQGPEFLTYFQNEAQLEKSRLLSDRFSAERPKGSFSTLEIQRTEQGDSAMYLCANSLESRAQLFFGSGTQLSVL.

The J gene is TRBJ1-2, the V gene TRBV28; D is ambiguous. Trimming took 5 bases from V and 8 from J, leaving 12 bases between them. This CDR3 has 12 residues. Germline V gives CDR1 MDHEN, CDR2 SYDVKM. The CDR3 spells CASSLGDHGYTF. The CDR3 nucleotides read TGTGCCAGCAGTCTAGGAGACCACGGCTACACCTTC.

Points on this clonotype: This CDR3 is missing its conserved last phenylalanine or tryptophan, likely due to a read error. J is TRBJ1-1 and V is TRBV6-5; TRBD1 aligns across 7 bases. The CDR3 is made up of 14 amino acids. Germline loops: CDR1 MNHEY, CDR2 SVGAGI. Here the CDR3 DNA reads TGTGCCAGCGGTTACCTAGGGACAGCTAGTGAAGCTTTCCTT. Protein sequence: CASGYLGTASEAFL.

Turning to this clonotype: This sequence may be a read error, since a much larger clone differs from it by one base. The rearrangement joins TRBV4-1 to TRBJ1-1, with D uncertain. Germline lookup yields CDR1 MGHRA and CDR2 YSYEKL. The CDR3 is made up of 17 amino acids. V lost 0 bases, J lost 3 bases, and 17 bases lay in between. This CDR3 is CASSQDNTPVGDTEAFF. As DNA, the CDR3 is TGCGCCAGCAGCCAAGACAATACCCCCGTCGGGGACACTGAAGCTTTCTTT.

In its sample, this clonotype was seen many times. The chain has TRBV6-1 and TRBJ2-1; tentative D call: TRBD2 (7 bases). The CDR3 length is 15 residues. Trimming took off 2 bases at V and 4 bases at J, with 12 bases between the two ends. In germline, CDR1 is MNHNS, CDR2 SASEGT. In DNA form, the CDR3 reads TGTGCCAGCAGTGAACGGGGGGCAGGGTACAATGAGCAGTTCTTC. This translates into CASSERGAGYNEQFF.

About this clonotype: With a much larger clone just one base away, this may be a read error. The rearrangement links TRBV5-1 to TRBJ2-3; D not certain. The CDR3 spans 14 residues. Per the germline V gene, CDR1 is SGHRS and CDR2 is YFSETQ. V was trimmed by 0 bases and J by 3 bases, leaving 8 bases between them. The CDR3 region is CASSLAPWTDTQYF. The CDR3 DNA is TGCGCCAGCAGCTTGGCTCCATGGACAGATACGCAGTATTTT.

A note on this clonotype: Because the CDR3 is missing its conserved closing phenylalanine or tryptophan, this is likely a read error. The DNA is omitted, as the CDR3 cannot be located on it reliably, and the CDR3 follows TCRdb's listing. The chain has TRBV5-6 and TRBJ2-3; the D segment call TRBD1 is taken from the table without a DNA check. The germline V gene has CDR1 SGHDT and CDR2 YYEEEE. The CDR3 is 13 amino acids long, termini counted. The CDR3 reads CASSFRGSDTQCL.

With regard to this clonotype: At one boundary the junction diverges from the germline segment, which might be a read error. The V gene is TRBV11-2, the J gene TRBJ2-3, with D unclear. The CDR3 sequence is 14 residues long. Germline V CDR1 and CDR2: SGHAT, FQNNGV. The DNA of the CDR3 is TGTACCAGCAGCTTAGGGCGCTCCCTCGATACGCAGTATTTT. It encodes CTSSLGRSLDTQYF.

This clonotype was seen a few times. The CDR3 spells CASKSGVGELFF. CDR3 in DNA: TGTGCCAGCAAATCCGGGGTCGGGGAGCTGTTTTTT. The rearrangement links TRBV28 to TRBJ2-2; possibly TRBD2 for D (5 bases). Germline values: CDR1 MDHEN, CDR2 SYDVKM. The CDR3 consists of 12 residues. Trimming pared 7 bases from V and 7 bases from J, leaving 10 bases between.

The chain recombines TRBV7-9 with TRBJ1-2, with D unclear. The CDR3 has 13 amino acids. Trimming took 6 bases from V and 7 from J, leaving 15 bases between them. The germline CDR1 and CDR2 sequences are SEHNR and FQNEAQ (reference sequence). CDR3 region: CASRPSASRGYTF. In nucleotides, the CDR3 is TGTGCCAGCAGACCCAGCGCCTCTCGTGGCTACACCTTC.

With regard to this clonotype: The junction differs from germline at one of its ends, possibly a read error. The chain is built from TRBV12-3 or TRBV12-4 and TRBJ2-6, with D possibly being TRBD1 (5 bases). The CDR3 is 15 residues long. The CDR3 nucleotides are TGTGCCAGCACCCTCAGTGGAACTGGGGCCAACATCCTGACTTTC. Translation: CASTLSGTGANILTF.

A few counts support this clonotype. Its ends do not fully match the called genes, so a read error is possible. The gene calls are TRBV11-2 and TRBJ2-1; D is possibly TRBD1 or TRBD2 (5 bases each). CDR1 is SGHAT, CDR2 FQNNGV, per germline. The CDR3 is made up of 18 amino acids. Written as DNA, the CDR3 is TGTGCCAGCAGTTCCCAGAGGGGTAGCTTGAGATCCTACAATGAGCTGTTCTTC. This sequence encodes CASSSQRGSLRSYNELFF.

For this clonotype: One base away lies a much larger clone, so this may be a sequencing read error. The chain carries TRBV5-4 and TRBJ1-1; D is unclear. Trimming took 4 bases from V and 6 from J, leaving 13 bases between them. Looked up from germline, CDR1 is SGHNT and CDR2 is YYREEE (reference sequence). The CDR3 contains 13 residues. CDR3 region: CASSREQQPEAFF. The CDR3 DNA reads TGTGCCAGCAGCAGGGAACAGCAGCCTGAAGCTTTCTTT.

Details on this clonotype: An end of the junction does not agree with germline; a read error may underlie this. The V call is TRBV30, the J call TRBJ1-5; unclear D gene. CDR3 length equals 13 residues. CDR1 GTSNPN and CDR2 SVGIG come from the germline V gene (reference sequence). The CDR3 is CAWSSSLNRPQHF. The CDR3 bases are TGTGCCTGGAGCTCTTCCCTCAATCGGCCCCAGCATTTT. Complete variable domain (other parts from reference TRBV30 and TRBJ1-5): SQTIHQWPATLVQPVGSPLSLECTVEGTSNPNLYWYRQAAGRGLQLLFYSVGIGQISSEVPQNLSASRPQDRQFILSSKKLLLSDSGFYLCAWSSSLNRPQHFGDGTRLSIL.

This chain joins TRBV7-9 and TRBJ2-7; D is perhaps TRBD2 (5 bases). The V and J ends lost 6 bases and 6 bases respectively, with 21 bases between them. The CDR3 length is 15 residues. CDR1 is SEHNR, CDR2 FQNEAQ, per germline (reference sequence). In DNA form, the CDR3 reads TGTGCCAGCAGACTAGTGGGAACCCTTATGGGCGAGCAGTACTTC. Protein product: CASRLVGTLMGEQYF.

Note on this clonotype: This could be a read error, since a much larger clone is one nucleotide away. V is TRBV4-1 and J is TRBJ1-5; D remains ambiguous. The V gene lost 4 bases and the J gene lost 3 bases, with 34 bases spanning the gap. There are 22 residues in the CDR3. Germline-derived CDR1 and CDR2 are MGHRA and YSYEKL. The CDR3 reads CASSPKLLNRRTSCIYNQPQHF. Written as DNA, the CDR3 is TGCGCCAGCAGCCCCAAGCTACTGAACCGACGCACCAGCTGTATATACAATCAGCCCCAGCATTTT.

Regarding this clonotype: A junction end diverges from the germline sequence, so it may reflect a read error. The chain couples TRBV11-3 to TRBJ2-3, with 9 nucleotides matching TRBD2. This CDR3 comprises 17 residues. The germline V gene has CDR1 SGHNT and CDR2 YENEEA. The CDR3 reads CASSVWTGGGASDTKYF. CDR3 nucleotide sequence: TGTGCCAGCAGCGTGTGGACTGGCGGGGGGGCCTCAGATACGAAGTATTTT.

About this clonotype: A junction boundary mismatches the germline segment, possibly from a read error. V and J are TRBV5-4 and TRBJ1-2, with 9 bases identical to TRBD1. Germline V gene sequence: CDR1 SGHNT, CDR2 YYREEE (reference sequence). CDR3 length equals 14 residues. For the CDR3, the DNA is TGTGCCGGCAGTTTACAGGGGGCCCGATATGGCTACACCTTC. Translation gives CAGSLQGARYGYTF.

As concerns this clonotype: Just one base apart from a much larger clone, this may be a read error. The rearrangement uses TRBV5-1 and TRBJ1-5; 8 bases match TRBD1. V dropped 7 bases and J dropped 6; count of bases not matched to a gene: 12. The germline CDR1 and CDR2 sequences are SGHRS and YFSETQ. The CDR3 has 15 residues. CDR3 in amino acids: CASGRSSGGGQPQHF. CDR3 nucleotide sequence: TGCGCCAGCGGCCGATCGTCAGGGGGCGGTCAGCCCCAGCATTTT.

This clonotype was picked up one time. A junction boundary mismatches the germline segment, possibly from a read error. This rearrangement joins TRBV20-1 to TRBJ2-5; D possibly corresponds to TRBD2 (6 bases). The CDR3 extends over 14 amino acids. Germline CDR1 and CDR2: DFQATT and SNEGSKA (reference sequence). The CDR3 DNA follows: TGCAATGCTAGCGATTGGACGGGGCGGGAGACCCAGTACTTC. This encodes CNASDWTGRETQYF.

As regards this clonotype: One end of the junction fails to match germline, which may point to a read error. The gene calls are TRBV30 and TRBJ1-1, with TRBD1 as a possible D gene (6 bases). The CDR3 consists of 13 residues. Germline V lookup: CDR1 GTSNPN, CDR2 SVGIG (reference sequence). CDR3 residues: CAWIGQWPTETFF. The CDR3 nucleotides read TGCGCCTGGATAGGACAGTGGCCCACTGAAACTTTCTTT. Full variable domain (missing parts from reference TRBV30 and TRBJ1-1): SQTIHQWPATLVQPVGSPLSLECTVEGTSNPNLYWYRQAAGRGLQLLFYSVGIGQISSEVPQNLSASRPQDRQFILSSKKLLLSDSGFYLCAWIGQWPTETFFGQGTRLTVV.

Note on this clonotype: Lacking the conserved final phenylalanine or tryptophan, this CDR3 likely reflects a read error. The chain is built from TRBV11-2 and TRBJ2-1; maybe TRBD2 (7 bases). The CDR3 covers 16 residues. Looked up from germline, CDR1 is SGHAT and CDR2 is FQNNGV. The chain's CDR3 is CASSPGAAGDYDEQFL. In DNA, the CDR3 is TGTGCCAGCAGCCCAGGGGCGGCGGGGGACTACGATGAGCAGTTCTTA.

On this clonotype: This CDR3 is missing its conserved last phenylalanine or tryptophan, likely due to a read error. Because the CDR3's place on the DNA is in doubt, the DNA is left out and the CDR3 is given as listed by TCRdb. The chain uses TRBV24-1 and TRBJ2-6; the listed D gene, TRBD2, was not tested against the DNA. The CDR3 contains 18 residues when both ends are counted. CDR1 is KGHDR, CDR2 SFDVKD, per germline. The CDR3 loop reads CATSDVVGTDSGANVLSS.

This clonotype has just a few counts. The junction departs from germline at one end; a sequencing error may be responsible. The J gene is TRBJ2-1, the V gene TRBV11-2, with D tentatively TRBD1 or TRBD2 (5 bases each). The length of the CDR3 is 18 residues. The germline V gene encodes CDR1 SGHAT and CDR2 FQNNGV. The CDR3 loop is CACSSQRGSLRSYNERFF. In DNA form, the CDR3 reads TGTGCCTGCAGCTCCCAGAGGGGTAGCTTGAGATCCTACAATGAGCGGTTCTTC.

The chain joins TRBV7-2 to TRBJ2-2; D tentatively reads TRBD1 or TRBD2 (5 bases each). Trimming left V 6 bases short and J 12 bases short, with 20 bases between. This CDR3 has 14 residues. CDR1 is SGHTA, CDR2 FQGNSA, per germline. CDR3 in amino acids: CASRGLRATVKLFF. The CDR3 region has the DNA TGTGCCAGCAGGGGGCTGCGGGCTACCGTGAAGCTGTTTTTT.

Regarding this clonotype: A read error may explain this, as a much larger clone is one base away. The V and J genes are TRBV30 and TRBJ2-5; D may be TRBD1 (6 bases). The CDR3 covers 15 residues. Germline CDR1 GTSNPN, CDR2 SVGIG (reference sequence). The chain's CDR3 is CAWSSTDRSREIQYF. As DNA, the CDR3 is TGTGCCTGGAGTTCTACCGACAGGAGTAGAGAGATCCAGTACTTC.